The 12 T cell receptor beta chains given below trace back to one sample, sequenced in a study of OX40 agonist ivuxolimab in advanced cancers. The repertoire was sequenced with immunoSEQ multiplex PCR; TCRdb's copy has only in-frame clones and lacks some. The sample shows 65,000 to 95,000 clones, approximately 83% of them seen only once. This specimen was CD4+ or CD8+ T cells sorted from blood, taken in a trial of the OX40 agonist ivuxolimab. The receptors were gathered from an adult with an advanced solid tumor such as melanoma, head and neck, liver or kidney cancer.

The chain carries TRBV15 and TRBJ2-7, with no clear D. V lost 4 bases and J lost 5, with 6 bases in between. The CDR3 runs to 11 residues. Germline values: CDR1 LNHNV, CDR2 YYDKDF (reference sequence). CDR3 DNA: TGTGCCACCAGCACCGACCACGAGCAGTACTTC. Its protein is CATSTDHEQYF.

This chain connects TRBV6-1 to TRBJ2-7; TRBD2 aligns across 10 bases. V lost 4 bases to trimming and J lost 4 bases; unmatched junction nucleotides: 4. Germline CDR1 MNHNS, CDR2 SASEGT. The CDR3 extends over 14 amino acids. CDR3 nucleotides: TGTGCCAGCAGTGTCCTAGCGGGGGAATACGAGCAGTACTTC. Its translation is CASSVLAGEYEQYF.

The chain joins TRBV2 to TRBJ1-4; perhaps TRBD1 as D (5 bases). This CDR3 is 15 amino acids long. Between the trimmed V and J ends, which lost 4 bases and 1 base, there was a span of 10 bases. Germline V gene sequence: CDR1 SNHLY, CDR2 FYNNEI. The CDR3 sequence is CASSGGSGTNEKLFF. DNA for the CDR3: TGTGCCAGCAGTGGGGGGTCGGGAACTAATGAAAAACTGTTTTTT.

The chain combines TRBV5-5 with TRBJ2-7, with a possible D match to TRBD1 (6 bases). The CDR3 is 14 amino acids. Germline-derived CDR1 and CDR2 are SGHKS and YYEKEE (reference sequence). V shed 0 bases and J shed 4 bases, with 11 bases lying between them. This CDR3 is CASSLDVRGYEQYF. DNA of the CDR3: TGTGCCAGCAGCTTGGACGTCAGGGGATACGAGCAGTACTTC. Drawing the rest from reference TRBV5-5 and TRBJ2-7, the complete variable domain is DAGVTQSPTHLIKTRGQQVTLRCSPISGHKSVSWYQQVLGQGPQFIFQYYEKEERGRGNFPDRFSARQFPNYSSELNVNALLLGDSALYLCASSLDVRGYEQYFGPGTRLTVT.

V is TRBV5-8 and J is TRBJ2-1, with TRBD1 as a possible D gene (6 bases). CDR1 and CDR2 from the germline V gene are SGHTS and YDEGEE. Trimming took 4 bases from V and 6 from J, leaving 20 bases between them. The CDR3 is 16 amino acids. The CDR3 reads CASSPRRQVGVNEQFF. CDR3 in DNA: TGTGCCAGCAGCCCCCGGCGACAGGTGGGGGTCAATGAGCAGTTCTTC.

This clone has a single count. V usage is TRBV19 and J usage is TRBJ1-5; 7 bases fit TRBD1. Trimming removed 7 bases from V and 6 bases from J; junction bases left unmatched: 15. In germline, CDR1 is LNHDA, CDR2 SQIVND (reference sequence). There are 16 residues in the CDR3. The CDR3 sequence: CASTENAAGGGQPQHF. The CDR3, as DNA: TGTGCCAGTACCGAAAACGCGGCAGGGGGAGGTCAGCCCCAGCATTTT.

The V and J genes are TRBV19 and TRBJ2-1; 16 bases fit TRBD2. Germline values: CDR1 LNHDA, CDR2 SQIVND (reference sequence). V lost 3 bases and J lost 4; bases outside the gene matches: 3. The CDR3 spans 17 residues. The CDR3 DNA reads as TGTGCCAGTAGTATTCCGGGACTAGCGGGAGGGTACAATGAGCAGTTCTTC. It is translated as CASSIPGLAGGYNEQFF.

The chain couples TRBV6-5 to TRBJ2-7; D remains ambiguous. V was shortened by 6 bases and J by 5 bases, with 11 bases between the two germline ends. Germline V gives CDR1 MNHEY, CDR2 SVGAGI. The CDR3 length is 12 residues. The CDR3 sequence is CASRRGVDEQYF. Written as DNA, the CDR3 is TGTGCCAGCAGGCGTGGGGTGGACGAGCAGTACTTC.

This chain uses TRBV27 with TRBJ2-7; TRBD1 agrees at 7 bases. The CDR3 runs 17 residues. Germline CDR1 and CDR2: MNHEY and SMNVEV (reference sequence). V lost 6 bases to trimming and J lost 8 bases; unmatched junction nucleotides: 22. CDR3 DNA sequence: TGTGCCAGCAGGCCCCAAAGCCCGGGACAGAATCCGGTCAAGCAGTACTTC. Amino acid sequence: CASRPQSPGQNPVKQYF.

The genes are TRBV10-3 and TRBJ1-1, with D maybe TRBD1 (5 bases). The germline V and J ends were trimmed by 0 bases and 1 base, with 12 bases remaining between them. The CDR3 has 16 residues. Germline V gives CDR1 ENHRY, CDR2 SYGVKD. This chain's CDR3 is CAISESTGRKNTEAFF. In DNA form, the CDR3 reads TGTGCCATCAGTGAGTCAACGGGGCGGAAGAACACTGAAGCTTTCTTT.

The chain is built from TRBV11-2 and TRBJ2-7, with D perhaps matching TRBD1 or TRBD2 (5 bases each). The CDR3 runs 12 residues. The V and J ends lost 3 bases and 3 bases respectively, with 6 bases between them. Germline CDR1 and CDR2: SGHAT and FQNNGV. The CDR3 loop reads CASSFGGYEQYF. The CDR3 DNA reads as TGTGCCAGCAGCTTTGGGGGCTACGAGCAGTACTTC.

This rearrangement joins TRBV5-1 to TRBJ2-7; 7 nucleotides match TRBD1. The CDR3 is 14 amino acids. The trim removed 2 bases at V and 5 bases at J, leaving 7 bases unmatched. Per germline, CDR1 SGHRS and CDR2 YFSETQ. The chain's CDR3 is CASSLDRERNEQYF. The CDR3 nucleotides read TGCGCCAGCAGCTTAGACAGGGAACGGAACGAGCAGTACTTC. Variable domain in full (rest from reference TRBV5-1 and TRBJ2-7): KAGVTQTPRYLIKTRGQQVTLSCSPISGHRSVSWYQQTPGQGLQFLFEYFSETQRNKGNFPGRFSGRQFSNSRSEMNVSTLELGDSALYLCASSLDRERNEQYFGPGTRLTVT.